The 20 T cell receptor beta chains reported below all come from one sample, sequenced in a study of molecular identifiers for immune sequencing clone quantification. Via MiXCR, TCRdb re-called the PCR reads, giving one row per CDR3 protein. The data contain 490,000 or so distinct CDR3 sequences, about a fifth of them singletons. Sequenced input: naive CD8+ T cells from blood, with Jurkat cell RNA spiked in. The subset denotes: FACS-sorted CD8+CD4-CCR7+CD45RA+ naive T cells. The receptors stem from a human donor in good health. Some libraries in this study had Jurkat cell RNA spiked in.

About this clonotype itself: Its ends do not fully match the called genes, so a read error is possible. J is TRBJ2-1 and V is TRBV27; D is unclear. The germline CDR1 and CDR2 sequences are MNHEY and SMNVEV (reference sequence). CDR3 length equals 13 residues. The CDR3: CASSPSYYNEQSF. The CDR3 DNA reads as TGTGCCAGCAGTCCCTCTTATTACAATGAGCAGTCCTTC.

This clonotype has only a few counts. The V gene is TRBV4-1, the J gene TRBJ1-6, with D possibly matching TRBD1 (5 bases). V lost 1 base, J lost 7 bases, and 11 bases lay in between. Germline V gene data show CDR1 as MGHRA and CDR2 as YSYEKL. This CDR3 region has 15 residues. The CDR3 region has the DNA TGCGCCAGCAGCCAAGCGGCAGGGTTGAATTCACCCCTCCACTTT. Translating gives CASSQAAGLNSPLHF.

This clonotype was seen many times. This chain links TRBV5-6 with TRBJ2-3; 11 nucleotides line up with TRBD2. Germline V gene lookup returns CDR1 SGHDT and CDR2 YYEEEE. The CDR3 has 15 amino acids. Losses at the gene ends were 2 bases for V and 4 bases for J; bases not matched to a gene: 3. The CDR3 sequence is CASSFLAGGSDTQYF. The CDR3, as DNA: TGTGCCAGCAGCTTTCTAGCGGGAGGCTCAGATACGCAGTATTTT.

This clonotype was seen many times. The chain combines TRBV28 with TRBJ2-1; 16 bases agree with TRBD2. Germline CDR1 reads MDHEN; CDR2 reads SYDVKM. The CDR3 runs 20 residues. V shed 6 bases, J shed 8 bases, and the junction held 19 bases outside the gene matches. The CDR3 reads CASSRTGTSGRAMEGDEQFF. The CDR3 region has the DNA TGTGCCAGCAGCAGAACCGGGACTAGCGGGAGGGCCATGGAGGGCGATGAGCAGTTCTTC.

This clonotype appeared a few times. The chain has TRBV21-1 and TRBJ1-3; the table's D call of TRBD1 was not tested on the DNA. TRBV21-1 is termed a pseudogene. The CDR3 extends over 18 amino acids. CDR3 sequence reads: CAIAKGSREPSRGNTIYF. CDR3 coding DNA: TGTGCCATAGCGAAGGGGAGCAGGGAACCGTCTCGTGGAAACACCATATATTTT.

The chain is built from TRBV12-3 or TRBV12-4 and TRBJ2-3; a weak D match, TRBD2 (7 bases). Trimming took off 3 bases at V and 1 base at J, with 20 bases between the two ends. The length of the CDR3 is 18 residues. CDR3 sequence reads: CASSFQNVEGGGTDTQYF. The CDR3, as DNA: TGTGCCAGCAGTTTCCAGAACGTGGAGGGGGGGGGCACAGATACGCAGTATTTT.

This clonotype was detected ten times or more. This sequence joins TRBV20-1 and TRBJ2-7; D is unresolved. CDR3 length: 13 residues. Trimming shortened V by 2 bases and J by 4 bases, and 12 bases separated the two germline ends. In germline, CDR1 is DFQATT, CDR2 SNEGSKA (reference sequence). The CDR3 is CSARYAGEYEQYF. In DNA, the CDR3 is TGCAGTGCTAGATATGCAGGCGAGTACGAGCAGTACTTC.

There are many counts of this clonotype. V usage is TRBV28 and J usage is TRBJ2-7; 9 nucleotides align to TRBD1. Trimming removed 5 bases from V and 2 bases from J; junction bases left unmatched: 10. The CDR3 covers 16 residues. Germline lookup yields CDR1 MDHEN and CDR2 SYDVKM. CDR3 sequence: CASSQTQGQGPYEQYF. The CDR3 nucleotides are TGTGCCAGCAGTCAAACCCAGGGACAGGGCCCCTACGAGCAGTACTTC.

In its sample, this clonotype was seen many times. The chain uses TRBV3-1 and TRBJ2-5; 7 bases align to TRBD2. The germline CDR1 and CDR2 sequences are LGHDT and YNNKEL (reference sequence). CDR3 length: 15 amino acids. V gave up 4 bases and J gave up 2 bases; unmatched junction bases: 7. The CDR3 DNA reads as TGTGCCAGCAGCCCTTCCCGGCGGGGGCAAGAGACCCAGTACTTC. Translating it yields CASSPSRRGQETQYF.

In its sample, this clonotype was seen many times. The chain is built from TRBV19 and TRBJ2-4; D is perhaps TRBD1 (6 bases). Germline V gives CDR1 LNHDA, CDR2 SQIVND (reference sequence). The CDR3 totals 16 residues. Trimming cost V 4 bases and J 8 bases, with 21 bases left between them. The CDR3 region has the DNA TGTGCCAGTAGTACCGGGACAAGGGCGTTTCATGACATTCAGTACTTC. Encoded protein: CASSTGTRAFHDIQYF.

This clonotype came up a few times. One base away lies a much larger clone, so this may be a sequencing read error. CDR3 bases: TGCGCCAGCAGGACAACGTCTGGCACAGATACGCAGTATTTT. This encodes CASRTTSGTDTQYF. The chain uses TRBV5-1 and TRBJ2-3; D is ambiguous. Germline CDR1 is SGHRS and CDR2 is YFSETQ. V was pared by 5 bases and J by 1 base, with 11 bases between. The CDR3 has 14 residues. The full variable domain, with the rest looked up from reference TRBV5-1 and TRBJ2-3, is KAGVTQTPRYLIKTRGQQVTLSCSPISGHRSVSWYQQTPGQGLQFLFEYFSETQRNKGNFPGRFSGRQFSNSRSEMNVSTLELGDSALYLCASRTTSGTDTQYFGPGTRLTVL.

This clonotype came up many times. The rearrangement uses TRBV7-9 and TRBJ1-1; the D is unclear. The CDR3 runs to 13 residues. CDR1 is SEHNR, CDR2 FQNEAQ, per germline (reference sequence). V lost 5 bases and J lost 6, with 13 bases in between. The CDR3 reads CASSPPAGAEAFF. The CDR3 nucleotides are TGTGCCAGCAGCCCGCCTGCGGGCGCTGAAGCTTTCTTT. The full variable domain, rest sourced from reference TRBV7-9 and TRBJ1-1, is DTGVSQNPRHKITKRGQNVTFRCDPISEHNRLYWYRQTLGQGPEFLTYFQNEAQLEKSRLLSDRFSAERPKGSFSTLEIQRTEQGDSAMYLCASSPPAGAEAFFGQGTRLTVV.

This clonotype was found many times. This rearrangement joins TRBV4-3 to TRBJ1-1; D is unclear. With 1 base removed from V and 1 base from J, the gap between germline ends came to 16 bases. This CDR3 has 17 residues. CDR1 is LGHNA and CDR2 is YSLEER in the germline V gene. CDR3 loop: CASSQGAGPPANTEAFF. CDR3 DNA sequence: TGCGCCAGCAGCCAAGGGGCAGGACCCCCTGCGAACACTGAAGCTTTCTTT.

Many counts were recorded for this clonotype. The V and J genes are TRBV29-1 and TRBJ2-1, with 9 positions matching TRBD1. The CDR3 extends over 14 amino acids. Unmatched junction bases numbered 7, after V lost 6 bases and J lost 4 bases. In germline, CDR1 is SQVTM, CDR2 ANQGSEA. This CDR3 reads CSVGDRASYNEQFF. For the CDR3, the DNA is TGCAGCGTCGGGGACAGGGCCTCTTACAATGAGCAGTTCTTC.

The chain employs TRBV3-1 and TRBJ1-1; D not resolved. The germline V gene encodes CDR1 LGHDT and CDR2 YNNKEL (reference sequence). This CDR3 has 17 amino acids. Trimming cost V 3 bases and J 0 bases, with 17 bases left between them. The CDR3 DNA is TGTGCCAGCAGCCAGTTTAACAGAGCTGACATGAACACTGAAGCTTTCTTT. As protein: CASSQFNRADMNTEAFF.

This clonotype came up a few times. This rearrangement joins TRBV5-3 to TRBJ2-2, with D uncertain. TRBV5-3 is assigned to the ORF class and has an uncertain function. The V end lost 8 bases, the J end lost 4 bases, and 12 bases lay between the germline ends. CDR3 length: 13 residues. CDR3 bases: TGTGCCAGCAGTCTCGACCCCACCGGGGAGCTGTTTTTT. It encodes CASSLDPTGELFF.

This clonotype was found many times. V is TRBV4-3 and J is TRBJ1-1; D uncertain. The V gene lost 0 bases and the J gene lost 2 bases, with 10 bases spanning the gap. Germline CDR1 and CDR2: LGHNA and YSLEER. The CDR3 loop spans 15 amino acids. CDR3 loop: CASSQDSPENTEAFF. CDR3 DNA: TGCGCCAGCAGCCAAGACTCACCGGAAAACACTGAAGCTTTCTTT.

The chain employs TRBV9 and TRBJ2-3; D not resolved. This CDR3 spans 15 amino acids. The V gene's germline CDR1 is SGDLS and CDR2 YYNGEE. V dropped 6 bases and J dropped 0 bases, with 14 bases sitting between them. CDR3 coding DNA: TGTGCCAGCAACGTGGTGTTCGCTAGCACAGATACGCAGTATTTT. Translating gives CASNVVFASTDTQYF.

This clonotype appeared many times. CDR3 sequence: CAIRVTDTQYF. CDR3 nucleotides: TGTGCCATCAGGGTCACAGATACGCAGTATTTT. The J gene is TRBJ2-3, the V gene TRBV10-3, with D hard to call. The CDR3 consists of 11 residues. Per germline, CDR1 ENHRY and CDR2 SYGVKD. Trimming pared 6 bases from V and 2 bases from J, leaving 3 bases between.

This clonotype was found a few times. The chain is built from TRBV14 and TRBJ2-3, with a tentative D call TRBD2 (6 bases). The germline CDR1 and CDR2 sequences are SGHDN and FVKESK. This CDR3 comprises 16 residues. V lost 2 bases to trimming and J lost 2 bases, with 14 bases between them. The CDR3 DNA reads as TGTGCCAGCAGCCAACTGGGCGGGGCCTACACAGATACGCAGTATTTT. As protein: CASSQLGGAYTDTQYF.